This T cell receptor (beta chain) is drawn from a study of naive and memory T cell subsets. Study-level results: From naive to CM, EM and EMRA, diversity decreased and Gini increased.

The beta constant-region primer was an equimolar mix of two oligonucleotides covering TRBC1 and TRBC2. Ligation attached a single-stranded oligonucleotide with a 12-nucleotide UMI and the SP2 primer to the cDNA 3' end. Nested alpha and beta constant-region primers with the SP2 primer drove four PCR rounds on ligated cDNA. Each CDR3 protein gets one entry after TCRdb re-called the UMI-ligation and nested PCR reads with MiXCR. The sample has some 85,000 distinct CDR3 sequences, 10% to 15% seen once. This clonotype was seen more than once but under ten times. Its antigen is not known. The specimen sequenced was central memory CD4+ T cells from blood. The TCR originated in a human donor in good health.

The CDR3 sequence is CASSLEGLNYGYTF. The DNA for the CDR3 is TGCGCCAGCAGCTTGGAGGGTTTAAACTATGGCTACACCTTC. This chain uses TRBV5-1 with TRBJ1-2; D call uncertain. This CDR3 has 14 amino acids. V was trimmed by 0 bases and J by 2 bases, leaving 8 bases between them. Germline values: CDR1 SGHRS, CDR2 YFSETQ.